Each of the 14 T cell receptor beta chains below was sequenced from the same sample in a study of blood T cell repertoires in COVID-19. Profiling relied on immunoSEQ multiplex PCR, and the TCRdb table lists in-frame clones only, not all of them. This table holds around 60,000 clones, about 77% found once. Material for sequencing was peripheral blood. These receptors were obtained from a man older than 75 with active or convalescent COVID-19.

In this sample, this clone turned up once. The chain links TRBV27 to TRBJ1-6, with 8 nucleotides matching TRBD1. This CDR3 spans 17 amino acids. CDR1 MNHEY and CDR2 SMNVEV come from the germline V gene (reference sequence). Unmatched junction bases numbered 15, after V lost 5 bases and J lost 9 bases. For the CDR3, the DNA is TGTGCCAGCAGTCCCGGTCCGGGACAGGTATACGCTTCACCCCTCCACTTT. Translating gives CASSPGPGQVYASPLHF.

The CDR3 is CASSVEAGDSYEQYF. As DNA, the CDR3 is TGTGCCAGCAGCGTAGAAGCAGGGGACTCCTACGAGCAGTACTTC. The rearrangement links TRBV9 to TRBJ2-7, with D maybe TRBD1 (6 bases). Per the germline V gene, CDR1 is SGDLS and CDR2 is YYNGEE. The CDR3 extends over 15 amino acids. Between the trimmed V and J ends, which lost 0 bases and 0 bases, there was a span of 10 bases.

This chain links TRBV7-3 with TRBJ2-1; possible D gene TRBD2, 5 bases. Trimming cost V 6 bases and J 2 bases, with 14 bases left between them. CDR1 is SGHTA and CDR2 is FQGTGA in the germline V gene. The CDR3 consists of 15 residues. This CDR3 reads CASRFTGVPYNEQFF. CDR3 nucleotides: TGTGCCAGCAGGTTTACCGGGGTTCCCTACAATGAGCAGTTCTTC.

The chain combines TRBV18 with TRBJ2-5, with D tentatively TRBD2 (5 bases). Germline values: CDR1 KGHSH, CDR2 LQKENI. Trimming stripped 5 bases from V and 0 bases from J, with 22 bases between. There are 18 residues in the CDR3. The CDR3 region is CASSSRILEERYQETQYF. Here the CDR3 DNA reads TGTGCCAGCTCATCCCGCATACTAGAGGAAAGGTACCAAGAGACCCAGTACTTC.

The chain joins TRBV4-3 to TRBJ2-1, with D maybe TRBD1 (6 bases). Germline CDR1 reads LGHNA; CDR2 reads YSLEER. The CDR3 runs to 17 residues. Trimming left V 0 bases short and J 3 bases short, with 15 bases between. CDR3 sequence (DNA): TGCGCCAGCAGCCAAGAACAGACAGGACTTAACTACAATGAGCAGTTCTTC. Translation: CASSQEQTGLNYNEQFF.

The V and J genes are TRBV6-2 or TRBV6-3 and TRBJ2-3, with a weak D call TRBD1 (5 bases). Germline values: CDR1 MNHEY, CDR2 SVGEGT. Trimming left V 6 bases short and J 6 bases short, with 16 bases between. This CDR3 comprises 14 residues. CDR3 bases: TGTGCCAGCAGCAAAGGGGTATTGTCGGATACGCAGTATTTT. This gives the protein CASSKGVLSDTQYF.

J is TRBJ2-6 and V is TRBV3-1 (or the pseudogene TRBV3-2); D is ambiguous. The CDR3 is 17 residues long. Per germline, CDR1 LGHDT and CDR2 YNNKEL (reference sequence). V was trimmed by 1 base and J by 2 bases, leaving 12 bases between them. CDR3 residues: CASSQVSSVAGANVLTF. The CDR3 region has the DNA TGTGCCAGCAGCCAAGTTTCGTCGGTTGCTGGGGCCAACGTCCTGACTTTC.

The gene calls are TRBV5-1 and TRBJ1-6; 7 bases are shared with TRBD1. There are 15 residues in the CDR3. Germline CDR1 is SGHRS and CDR2 is YFSETQ. V was clipped by 4 bases and J by 11 bases; unmatched bases: 12. In DNA form, the CDR3 reads TGCGCCAGCAGCCCAGGGGGGAGTAATCGTCCACCCCTCCACTTT. Translated: CASSPGGSNRPPLHF.

The chain is built from TRBV9 and TRBJ1-1, with D tentatively TRBD1 (6 bases). The V end lost 6 bases, the J end lost 11 bases, and 29 bases lay between the germline ends. CDR3 length equals 16 residues. Germline assignment: CDR1 SGDLS and CDR2 YYNGEE. The CDR3 DNA sequence: TGTGCCAGCACCGAACTGAAACAGGGACGCCAGCACCTGGCTTTCTTT. This gives the protein CASTELKQGRQHLAFF.

This clone was found a few times. J is TRBJ1-5 and V is TRBV19; 7 nucleotides match TRBD1. Germline lookup yields CDR1 LNHDA and CDR2 SQIVND (reference sequence). Trimming removed 4 bases from V and 3 bases from J; junction bases left unmatched: 12. This CDR3 has 17 residues. The CDR3 DNA reads TGTGCCAGTAGTAAGGAGGCAGGGGGGAGATCCAATCAGCCCCAGCATTTT. It is translated as CASSKEAGGRSNQPQHF.

This sequence joins TRBV28 and TRBJ2-3; D possibly corresponds to TRBD1 (6 bases). The CDR3 covers 16 residues. Trimming pared 5 bases from V and 0 bases from J, leaving 15 bases between. Germline assignment: CDR1 MDHEN and CDR2 SYDVKM. CDR3 protein: CASSTGQTLSTDTQYF. DNA of the CDR3: TGTGCCAGCAGTACAGGACAGACCCTTAGCACAGATACGCAGTATTTT.

In its sample, this clone was seen once. The rearrangement joins TRBV5-1 to TRBJ1-1; 12 bases fit TRBD1. CDR3 length: 15 amino acids. V lost 3 bases and J lost 1; bases outside the gene matches: 1. Germline CDR1 and CDR2: SGHRS and YFSETQ. The CDR3 region is CASSWDRGPNTEAFF. In DNA, the CDR3 is TGCGCCAGCAGCTGGGACAGGGGGCCGAACACTGAAGCTTTCTTT. The variable domain in full, completed from reference TRBV5-1 and TRBJ1-1, reads KAGVTQTPRYLIKTRGQQVTLSCSPISGHRSVSWYQQTPGQGLQFLFEYFSETQRNKGNFPGRFSGRQFSNSRSEMNVSTLELGDSALYLCASSWDRGPNTEAFFGQGTRLTVV.

The chain uses TRBV7-9 and TRBJ1-1, with D possibly being TRBD1 (5 bases). V dropped 4 bases and J dropped 4 bases, with 16 bases sitting between them. Germline-derived CDR1 and CDR2 are SEHNR and FQNEAQ (reference sequence). CDR3 length: 15 residues. Here the CDR3 DNA reads TGTGCCAGCAGCTCCCGGCGCCGGGGGGTCACTGAAGCTTTCTTT. Residues: CASSSRRRGVTEAFF.

The chain uses TRBV5-4 and TRBJ1-2; D not resolved. Germline loops: CDR1 SGHNT, CDR2 YYREEE (reference sequence). CDR3 length equals 12 residues. V was trimmed by 1 base and J by 6 bases, leaving 7 bases between them. CDR3 nucleotides: TGTGCCAGCAGCTTGATTACAGATGGCTACACCTTC. Its translation: CASSLITDGYTF.